This entry lists 29 T cell receptor beta chains sequenced from one sample in a study of T cell clonality in common variable immunodeficiency. Sequenced by immunoSEQ multiplex PCR; TCRdb stores in-frame clones only, minus some. The sample is made up of roughly 34,000 clones, none counted only once. Input material: peripheral blood mononuclear cells. These receptors were obtained from a person between 18 and 69 years old in good health.

Here the CDR3 reads CASSETPGQGTDTYTF. The part of the CDR3 DNA that was read is TGTGCCAGCAGTGAAACCCCGGGACAGGGCACAGATACC. The rearrangement links TRBV6-1 to TRBJ1-2; 9 bases fit TRBD1. The read halts 3 residues ahead of the CDR3 end, with the missing end drawn from the germline J gene. CDR3 size: 16 residues. Germline V CDR1 and CDR2: MNHNS, SASEGT.

This clone was recorded at least ten times. The read ends 3 residues early relative to the CDR3; the germline J gene fills the gap. The J gene is TRBJ2-1, the V gene TRBV5-1; perhaps TRBD2 as D (5 bases). V was pared by 4 bases and J by 6 bases, with 17 bases between. CDR3 length equals 15 residues. Per the germline V gene, CDR1 is SGHRS and CDR2 is YFSETQ. Partial CDR3 DNA: TGCGCCAGCAGCAAACTGGAGGACTCAGGCAATGAG. Amino acids: CASSKLEDSGNE. The entire CDR3 sequence reads CASSKLEDSGNEQFF.

This clone was recorded many times. The CDR3 is cut off 3 residues early in the read; its end comes from the germline J gene. V usage is TRBV19 and J usage is TRBJ2-5; D is uncertain. From germline, CDR1 is LNHDA and CDR2 SQIVND (reference sequence). CDR3 size: 14 residues. V was pared by 5 bases and J by 2 bases, with 12 bases between. The CDR3 DNA, read in part, is TGTGCCAGTAGTTCCCGACTCCTGCAAGAGACC. Its translation: CASSSRLLQET. The whole CDR3 sequence reads CASSSRLLQETQYF.

This clone appeared many times. The read halts 3 residues ahead of the CDR3 end, with the missing end drawn from the germline J gene. The rearrangement links TRBV11-2 to TRBJ2-7, with D perhaps TRBD1 (6 bases). V lost 3 bases and J lost 4, with 10 bases in between. The CDR3 totals 13 residues. Looked up from germline, CDR1 is SGHAT and CDR2 is FQNNGV. The CDR3 sequence: CASSFQQGYEQYF. The sequenced part of the CDR3 DNA is TGTGCCAGCAGCTTTCAACAGGGTTACGAG. Looking up the rest from reference TRBV11-2 and TRBJ2-7 gives the full variable domain: EAGVAQSPRYKIIEKRQSVAFWCNPISGHATLYWYQQILGQGPKLLIQFQNNGVVDDSQLPKDRFSAERLKGVDSTLKIQPAKLEDSAVYLCASSFQQGYEQYFGPGTRLTVT.

This clone was seen at least ten times. The read is 3 residues too short to cover the CDR3 end, so that end is filled in from the germline J gene. This rearrangement joins TRBV20-1 to TRBJ1-1; 7 positions agree with TRBD1. This CDR3 is built from 14 residues. V dropped 6 bases and J dropped 5; count of bases not matched to a gene: 12. The germline CDR1 and CDR2 sequences are DFQATT and SNEGSKA (reference sequence). Incomplete CDR3 DNA: TGCAGTGCCATCCCAGGGGGAGAGTGGACTGAA. Its translation is CSAIPGGEWTE. The whole CDR3 is CSAIPGGEWTEAFF.

This clone was counted at least ten times. The read ends 3 residues shy of where the CDR3 ends; the end is completed using the germline J gene. V and J are TRBV28 and TRBJ1-4; 7 bases match TRBD1. J lost 6 bases, V lost 5 bases, and 9 bases had no gene match. Looked up from germline, CDR1 is MDHEN and CDR2 is SYDVKM. The CDR3 is 15 residues long. The DNA read from the CDR3 is TGTGCCAGCAGTCCCCGGGACAGAGCGTATGAAAAA. Translation: CASSPRDRAYEK. The CDR3 in full is CASSPRDRAYEKLFF.

Concerning this clone: The read stops 3 residues short of the end of the CDR3; the missing end is completed from the germline J gene. The J gene is TRBJ2-1, the V gene TRBV10-2; the match to TRBD1 covers 7 bases. With 6 bases clipped from V and 2 bases from J, the junction kept 1 base outside the gene matches. Per germline, CDR1 WSHSY and CDR2 SAAADI. This CDR3 contains 13 residues. The sequenced part of the CDR3 DNA is TGCGCCAGCAGACAGGGGCCCTACAATGAG. It yields the protein CASRQGPYNE. The entire CDR3 is CASRQGPYNEQFF.

In its sample, this clone was seen many times. The read gets to within 3 residues of the CDR3 end, and the germline J gene fills in the rest. The chain carries TRBV19 and TRBJ2-1, with 12 positions matching TRBD2. Germline trimming cut 2 bases from V and 9 bases from J; bases unmatched to any gene: 5. The germline CDR1 and CDR2 sequences are LNHDA and SQIVND (reference sequence). The CDR3 consists of 15 residues. CDR3 sequence: CASSILLAGGGEQFF. The part of the CDR3 DNA that was read is TGTGCCAGTAGTATATTACTAGCGGGAGGTGGTGAG.

This clone was observed many times. The CDR3 is cut off 3 residues early in the read; its end comes from the germline J gene. This chain links TRBV20-1 with TRBJ2-1; 10 nucleotides align to TRBD2. The germline gives CDR1 DFQATT, CDR2 SNEGSKA (reference sequence). The CDR3 covers 13 residues. Losses at the gene ends were 3 bases for V and 7 bases for J; bases not matched to a gene: 3. CDR3: CSARGTSENEQFF. The part of the CDR3 DNA that was read is TGCAGTGCTAGGGGGACTAGCGAAAATGAG.

In its sample, this clone was seen many times. The read ends 3 residues early relative to the CDR3; the germline J gene fills the gap. The V and J genes are TRBV5-1 and TRBJ2-7; D might be TRBD2 (6 bases). CDR1 SGHRS and CDR2 YFSETQ come from the germline V gene. V shed 0 bases and J shed 6 bases, with 16 bases lying between them. CDR3 size: 15 residues. CDR3: CASSLGDSLEFEQYF. CDR3 DNA (partial): TGCGCCAGCAGCTTGGGGGACTCCCTGGAGTTCGAG.

This clone was detected ten times or more. The CDR3 goes on 3 residues after the read ends, and that part is filled in from the germline J gene. Distinct nucleotide sequences in the sample also encode this CDR3. This chain joins TRBV20-1 and TRBJ1-2; D perhaps matches TRBD1 (6 bases). The V end was cut by 0 bases, the J end by 6 bases, with 20 bases between. Germline loops: CDR1 DFQATT, CDR2 SNEGSKA (reference sequence). CDR3 size: 16 residues. The CDR3: CSARDQVRDNRDGYTF. The covered CDR3 bases are TGCAGTGCTAGAGATCAAGTGAGGGACAATCGGGATGGC.

This clone was observed many times. The read falls 3 residues short of the CDR3 end, and the missing part is taken from the germline J gene. The chain couples TRBV7-7 to TRBJ2-5; 13 bases match TRBD2. There are 16 residues in the CDR3. J lost 2 bases, V lost 6 bases, and 6 bases had no gene match. Germline-derived CDR1 and CDR2 are SSHAT and FNYEAQ (reference sequence). CDR3 bases read: TGTGCCAGCAGTCCAGGACTAGCGGGAGTACAAGAGACC. Protein product: CASSPGLAGVQET. The complete CDR3 protein is CASSPGLAGVQETQYF.

Ten or more counts support this clone. The CDR3 end falls 3 residues outside the read, so it is completed with the germline J gene. V gene TRBV5-1 combines with J gene TRBJ1-2, with D unclear. The germline gives CDR1 SGHRS, CDR2 YFSETQ. The CDR3 has 16 residues. The ends were cut back, 0 bases at V and 2 bases at J, with 14 bases in the middle. The chain's CDR3 is CASSLEAGAPNYGYTF. The DNA read from the CDR3 is TGCGCCAGCAGCTTGGAGGCAGGAGCTCCGAACTATGGC.

This clone was counted ten times or more. The read is 3 residues too short to cover the CDR3 end, so that end is filled in from the germline J gene. The chain recombines TRBV9 with TRBJ2-1; maybe TRBD2 (5 bases). V shed 4 bases and J shed 7 bases, with 12 bases lying between them. Germline CDR1 SGDLS, CDR2 YYNGEE. The CDR3 is 13 residues long. CDR3 bases read: TGTGCCAGCAGCCCCTTTGAGGGTAATGAG. Translated, it gives CASSPFEGNE. The whole CDR3 is CASSPFEGNEQFF.

This clone was found many times. The read falls 3 residues short of the CDR3 end, and the missing part is taken from the germline J gene. The chain carries TRBV19 and TRBJ1-5; 7 bases fit TRBD1. The CDR3 runs to 13 residues. J was trimmed by 4 bases and V by 3 bases; bases with no gene match: 0. Germline CDR1 is LNHDA and CDR2 is SQIVND (reference sequence). The covered CDR3 bases are TGTGCCAGTAGTATCAGGGGGAATCAGCCC. It yields the protein CASSIRGNQP. The whole CDR3 region reads CASSIRGNQPQHF.

In its sample, this clone was seen many times. The observed sequence ends 3 residues before the CDR3 terminus, with the missing tail filled in from the germline J gene. J is TRBJ1-2 and V is TRBV13; D perhaps matches TRBD1 (6 bases). The CDR3 runs 15 residues. Germline CDR1 and CDR2: PRHDT and FYEKMQ (reference sequence). V shed 4 bases and J shed 5 bases, with 17 bases lying between them. CDR3 residues: CASSSMDRPSYGYTF. Incomplete CDR3 DNA: TGTGCCAGCAGCTCCATGGACAGACCCTCTTATGGC.

This clone was seen many times. The sequenced fragment ends 3 residues before the CDR3 boundary, so the rest is inferred from the germline J gene. The rearrangement uses TRBV7-9 and TRBJ2-5; D ambiguous. The V gene's germline CDR1 is SEHNR and CDR2 FQNEAQ (reference sequence). V was pared by 4 bases and J by 2 bases, with 2 bases between. The CDR3 totals 11 residues. Partial CDR3 DNA: TGTGCCAGCAGCTCACAAGAGACC. Amino acid sequence: CASSSQET. The complete CDR3 reads CASSSQETQYF.

This clone was seen repeatedly, ten times or more. The read ends 3 residues shy of where the CDR3 ends; the end is completed using the germline J gene. The chain has TRBV20-1 and TRBJ2-1; D gene uncertain. Germline V gives CDR1 DFQATT, CDR2 SNEGSKA (reference sequence). Trimming took 4 bases from V and 9 from J, leaving 7 bases between them. This CDR3 spans 10 amino acids. CDR3 amino acids: CSANNPEQFF. Partial CDR3 DNA: TGCAGTGCTAACAACCCTGAG.

This clone was picked up many times. The sequence runs out 3 residues before the end of the CDR3; the remainder is reconstructed from the germline J gene. This rearrangement joins TRBV30 to TRBJ1-1; the D gene is possibly TRBD1 (5 bases). Germline V CDR1 and CDR2: GTSNPN, SVGIG (reference sequence). V lost 2 bases, J lost 3 bases, and 10 bases lay in between. The CDR3 is 13 residues long. The sequenced CDR3 bases are TGTGCCTGGAGTCGAAAGGGGTACACTGAA. Translation: CAWSRKGYTE. The CDR3 in its entirety is CAWSRKGYTEAFF.

This clone was counted many times. The read stops 3 residues short of the end of the CDR3; the missing end is completed from the germline J gene. The chain has TRBV20-1 and TRBJ2-7; D might be TRBD2 (6 bases). The CDR3 extends over 15 amino acids. CDR1 and CDR2 from the germline V gene are DFQATT and SNEGSKA (reference sequence). The V end lost 3 bases, the J end lost 5 bases, and 20 bases lay between the germline ends. The sequenced CDR3 bases are TGCAGTGCTAGCCACACCGGGACTGCCTTCAACGAG. This translates into CSASHTGTAFNE. From start to end, the CDR3 is CSASHTGTAFNEQYF.

Ten or more counts support this clone. The CDR3 is CASSPYGGRTGELFF. The sequenced part of the CDR3 DNA is TGTGCCAGCTCACCGTATGGGGGCCGCACCGGGGAG. The rearrangement links TRBV18 to TRBJ2-2, with D maybe TRBD1 (6 bases). The read halts 3 residues ahead of the CDR3 end, with the missing end drawn from the germline J gene. CDR1 KGHSH and CDR2 LQKENI come from the germline V gene. With 3 bases removed from V and 4 bases from J, the gap between germline ends came to 12 bases. The CDR3 runs 15 residues.

Relative to its sample, this clone is medium-sized (0.01 to 0.1%). The read terminates 3 residues before the CDR3 end, so the remaining end is supplied by the germline J gene. The gene calls are TRBV30 and TRBJ2-5, with 7 bases aligning to TRBD1. Germline V gives CDR1 GTSNPN, CDR2 SVGIG (reference sequence). The CDR3 totals 13 residues. The V gene end was trimmed by 8 bases and the J gene end by 2 bases; junction bases not matched to a gene: 8. CDR3 DNA, as far as it was read: TGTGCCGGGTCTAAGGGACAGCAAGAGACC. It translates to CAGSKGQQET. The whole CDR3 protein is CAGSKGQQETQYF.

This clone occurred many times. The read ends 3 residues before the CDR3 terminus; that terminus is restored from the germline J gene. The rearrangement joins TRBV13 to TRBJ1-5, with a weak D call TRBD1 (6 bases). V lost 2 bases to trimming and J lost 6 bases, with 11 bases between them. In germline, CDR1 is PRHDT, CDR2 FYEKMQ (reference sequence). The CDR3 consists of 14 residues. The CDR3 region is CASSLQGIGQPQHF. The sequenced CDR3 bases are TGTGCCAGCAGCTTACAGGGGATAGGTCAGCCC.

This clone came up many times. Read sequence stops 3 residues before the CDR3 end, and the germline J gene provides the missing end. The gene calls are TRBV5-1 and TRBJ1-1; 8 nucleotides agree with TRBD1. The germline V gene encodes CDR1 SGHRS and CDR2 YFSETQ. The CDR3 sequence is 15 residues long. The V segment lost 4 bases and the J segment 3 bases; nucleotides outside the gene matches: 8. CDR3 residues: CASSEGDRRDTEAFF. The sequenced part of the CDR3 DNA is TGCGCCAGCAGCGAAGGGGACAGGAGGGACACTGAA. The full variable domain, in which reference TRBV5-1 and TRBJ1-1 provide the parts outside the CDR3, is KAGVTQTPRYLIKTRGQQVTLSCSPISGHRSVSWYQQTPGQGLQFLFEYFSETQRNKGNFPGRFSGRQFSNSRSEMNVSTLELGDSALYLCASSEGDRRDTEAFFGQGTRLTVV.

On this clone itself: The read terminates 3 residues ahead of where the CDR3 ends, so the germline J gene completes it. The V gene is TRBV18, the J gene TRBJ1-2; D gene unclear. The CDR3 runs to 14 residues. The germline V gene has CDR1 KGHSH and CDR2 LQKENI. The DNA read from the CDR3 is TGTGCCAGCTCAAAGACTAGCGGGGTCCACGAC. Translated: CASSKTSGVHD. The full CDR3 reads CASSKTSGVHDYTF. Complete variable domain (other parts from reference TRBV18 and TRBJ1-2): NAGVMQNPRHLVRRRGQEARLRCSPMKGHSHVYWYRQLPEEGLKFMVYLQKENIIDESGMPKERFSAEFPKEGPSILRIQQVVRGDSAAYFCASSKTSGVHDYTFGSGTRLTVV.

Ten or more counts support this clone. Read sequence stops 3 residues before the CDR3 end, and the germline J gene provides the missing end. The rearrangement links TRBV7-9 to TRBJ2-7; tentatively, D is TRBD1 (6 bases). The germline CDR1 and CDR2 sequences are SEHNR and FQNEAQ (reference sequence). CDR3 length: 13 residues. Deletions cut 5 bases from V and 2 bases from J, with 10 bases between. The CDR3 DNA, read in part, is TGTGCCAGCAGCGACAGGTACCCCTACGAG. Its translation: CASSDRYPYE. The complete CDR3 protein is CASSDRYPYEQYF.

This clone was recorded many times. The read stops 3 residues short of the end of the CDR3; the missing end is completed from the germline J gene. The chain links TRBV30 to TRBJ1-2; unclear D gene. The V gene's germline CDR1 is GTSNPN and CDR2 SVGIG (reference sequence). The CDR3 covers 13 residues. The CDR3 loop reads CAWSVRSGYGYTF. The CDR3 DNA, read in part, is TGTGCCTGGAGTGTACGCTCGGGGTACGGC.

This clone has a count of ten or more. Incomplete CDR3 DNA: TGTGCCAGCAGTATAGGTGGGGGCTCAGGTCAGCCC. Encoded protein: CASSIGGGSGQP. The CDR3, in full, reads CASSIGGGSGQPQHF. The chain has TRBV7-8 and TRBJ1-5; D is perhaps TRBD1 (6 bases). With the read ending 3 residues before the CDR3 end, the germline J gene is used to fill in that end. Per the germline V gene, CDR1 is SGHVS and CDR2 is FQNEAQ. V was cut by 6 bases and J by 6 bases, with 18 bases left in between. The CDR3 length is 15 residues.

Many counts were recorded for this clone. The read ends 3 residues early relative to the CDR3; the germline J gene fills the gap. The J gene is TRBJ1-4, the V gene TRBV19, with 8 bases aligning to TRBD1. V was clipped by 5 bases and J by 8 bases; unmatched bases: 4. From germline, CDR1 is LNHDA and CDR2 SQIVND (reference sequence). The CDR3 extends over 13 amino acids. The CDR3 is CASSQGAREKLFF. The sequenced CDR3 bases are TGTGCCAGTAGTCAGGGGGCGCGAGAAAAA.